This T cell receptor (beta chain) was captured in a study of shared clonotypes between healthy human individuals (dated by TCRdb to the early 2020s). Looking at the study overall: The cohort included three men and a couple of women between 18 and 49 years of age. Different laboratories and diverse techniques were used to prepare libraries and sequence TCR repertoires, to increase sequencing depth and limit assay-specific biases. Each donor's leukapheresis produced roughly between roughly 0.9 and 8.9 billion PBMCs. For each donor, CD4 naive and CD4 memory were each given three plates, CD8 naive was given two plates, and CD8 memory was given one plate. Blood TCR repertoires of five healthy adults were deeply sequenced to estimate repertoire size and the extent of clonotype sharing between individuals. What the authors observed across the whole study: Pairwise subsampling led to the expectation that sequencing depth would affect the degree of clonotype sharing among donors. Compared with non-shared clonotypes, the clonotypes found in all four sorted-subset donors had higher generation probabilities. Because the study included a small number of donors, the genetic and exposure-history diversity represented was limited. Naive subsets generally had larger estimated clonotype richness than memory subsets. Incomplete sequencing was indicated by rarefaction of sorted-subset datasets, despite the large sequencing depth. Only blood was sampled, and tissue TCR repertoires likely differ from those in blood. About 4.5% of naive CD4, 3.5% of naive CD8, about 2.5% of memory CD4, and around 0.42% of memory CD8 clonotypes were shared across a few donors.

From its cysteine to its phenylalanine, the CDR3 spans 16 amino acids. Left in the record is the CDR3 DNA by itself, 48 bases read in frame from the first base. V and J lose 0 bases and 3 bases, and a span of 14 bases separates them. The germline V gene specifies SGHAT as CDR1 and FQNNGV as CDR2. Using the deep immunoSEQ assay, TCR CDR3 regions were amplified from genomic DNA by multiplex PCR. Extracted genomic DNA from each cell subset was spread evenly across all wells of several immunoSEQ 96-well plates, with each plate serving as a replicate. For sorted subsets, each replicate PCR was loaded with about 200 ng genomic DNA, equivalent to 30,000 or so T cell genomes. The purified libraries were quantified using a Qubit 3.0 fluorometer, sized with a Bioanalyzer 2100, and then quantified again using the KAPA Library Quantification kit. Each immunoSEQ 96-well plate was sequenced on its own single-read 150-cycle Illumina NextSeq 550 flow cell. For the original study's pipeline: Because only junctional sequences without quality scores were contained in the immunoSEQ output, filtering matching that applied to full-length reads could not be performed. Sequences were annotated with PyIR, a Python wrapper for IgBLAST v1.9, using IMGT germline references to assign V/J genes and CDR3. Reads with weak V/J assignments (E-value above 1e-6), missing CDR3, stop codons, out-of-frame junctions, or ambiguous translated residues were removed. A V3J clonotype was defined by an identical inferred V gene, J gene, and CDR3 amino acid sequence. The percentage overlap between two repertoires was calculated by dividing the number of shared unique clonotypes by the size of the smaller repertoire. RTK rarefaction, the Chao1 estimator, and Recon v2.1 estimates of unobserved clonotypes were used to assess repertoire richness. Generation probabilities were computed with OLGA for all TCRbeta clonotypes obtained by the gDNA method from several donors. TCRdb took this table from immuneACCESS and kept in-frame rearrangements with V and J called. Such tables lack part of the clones; where checked against another copy, unresolved V genes explain under half of the gap, and the rest is unexplained. The V and J calls and clone size are taken from that table; D and trimming were inferred from the DNA. This sample lists some 1 million clones; around 76% were detected once. Together, the top ten hold less than 1.5% of the sample.

Regarding this clone: What antigen it recognizes has not been identified. No quality values exist for individual bases; no much larger clone is one base distant.

Healthy HIV-negative adults with no recently reported acute infections or vaccinations were included as donors. Only Caucasian adults living in Nashville, Tennessee, USA were represented among the donors. Magnetic negative selection was used to enrich CD4+ T cells, after which naive cells were positively selected on CD45RA and the negative fraction became the memory subset. Blood was collected by leukapheresis, and PBMCs were isolated by Ficoll-Histopaque density gradient centrifugation and then cryopreserved in liquid nitrogen vapor phase. Analytical flow cytometry was used to check the purity and quantity of each magnetically sorted T cell population. From each sorted fraction, genomic DNA was isolated and quantified by UV absorbance on a Nanodrop 2000c.

The TCR comes from a man between 18 and 29 years old in good health. Sequencing input: memory CD4+ T cells sorted from blood. The sample's cell subset or site label, decoded: CD45RA-negative fraction. Recombination joined TRBV11-2 with TRBJ1-2, and the D gene may be TRBD1, 6 bases matching. Here is the DNA: TGTGCCAGCAGCTTAGATGGGGGCAGGCCCCACTATGGCTACACCTTC. Protein translation: CASSLDGGRPHYGYTF.